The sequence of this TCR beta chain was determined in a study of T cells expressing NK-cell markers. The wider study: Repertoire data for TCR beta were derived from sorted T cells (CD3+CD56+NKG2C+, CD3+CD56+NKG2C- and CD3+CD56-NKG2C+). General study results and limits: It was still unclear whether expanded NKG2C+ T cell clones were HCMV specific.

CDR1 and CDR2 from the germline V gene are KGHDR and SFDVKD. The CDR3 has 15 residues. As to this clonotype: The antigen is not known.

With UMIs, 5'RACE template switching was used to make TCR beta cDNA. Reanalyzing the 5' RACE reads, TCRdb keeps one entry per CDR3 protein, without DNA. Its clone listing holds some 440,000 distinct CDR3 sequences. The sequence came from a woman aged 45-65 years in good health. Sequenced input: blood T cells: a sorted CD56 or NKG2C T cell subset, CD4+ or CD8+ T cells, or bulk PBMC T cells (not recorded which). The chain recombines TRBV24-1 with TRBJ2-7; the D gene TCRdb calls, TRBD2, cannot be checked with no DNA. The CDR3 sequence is CATSPDRVGSGRQYF.